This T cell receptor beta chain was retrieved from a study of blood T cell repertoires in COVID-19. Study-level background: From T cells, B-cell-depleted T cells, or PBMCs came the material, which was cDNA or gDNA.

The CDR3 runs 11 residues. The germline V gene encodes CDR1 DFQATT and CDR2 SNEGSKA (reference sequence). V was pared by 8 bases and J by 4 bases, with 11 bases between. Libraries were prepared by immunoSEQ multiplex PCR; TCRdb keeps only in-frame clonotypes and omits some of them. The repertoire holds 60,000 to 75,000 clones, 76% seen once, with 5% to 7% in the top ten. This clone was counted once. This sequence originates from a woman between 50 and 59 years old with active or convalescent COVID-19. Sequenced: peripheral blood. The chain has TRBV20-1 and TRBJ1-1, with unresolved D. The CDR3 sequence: CSPETGTEAFF. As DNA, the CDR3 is TGCAGTCCCGAGACGGGCACTGAAGCTTTCTTT.